Below, 26 T cell receptor beta chains from the same sample are listed, as sequenced in a study of T cell repertoires in aging, cancer and after chemotherapy. Rearranged V-D-J TRB sequences were amplified with a mixed TRB-A/B primer pool. TCRdb re-called the multiplex PCR reads with MiXCR, one entry per CDR3 protein. The sample carries 4,000 to 5,000 distinct CDR3 sequences, 20% to 30% recorded once. TCR beta rearrangements were amplified from peripheral blood genomic DNA. Sequencing used blood. All receptors come from a human donor in good health. The donor label of this sample is uncertain.

By sample fraction, this clonotype is medium-sized. The chain is built from TRBV30 and TRBJ2-3; 11 nucleotides align to TRBD2. Germline V gene sequence: CDR1 GTSNPN, CDR2 SVGIG (reference sequence). The CDR3 sequence is 16 residues long. The trim removed 0 bases at V and 4 bases at J, leaving 6 bases unmatched. The CDR3 is CAWSVSGTSGSDTQYF. In DNA, the CDR3 is TGTGCCTGGAGTGTATCTGGGACTAGCGGATCAGATACGCAGTATTTT.

A word on this clonotype: This could be a read error, since a much larger clone is one nucleotide away. Here the CDR3 reads CASSHSGLEGGLLQETQYF. CDR3 nucleotides: TGTGCCAGCAGTCACTCGGGGCTAGAGGGAGGCCTTCTTCAAGAGACCCAGTACTTC. V and J are TRBV6-2 or TRBV6-3 and TRBJ2-5; a possible D gene is TRBD2 (6 bases). The CDR3 length is 19 residues. Germline CDR1 MNHEY, CDR2 SVGEGT.

J is TRBJ2-2 and V is TRBV6-2 or TRBV6-3; 9 bases agree with TRBD2. The V segment lost 5 bases and the J segment 6 bases; nucleotides outside the gene matches: 7. This CDR3 contains 15 residues. Germline V gives CDR1 MNHEY, CDR2 SVGEGT. In DNA, the CDR3 is TGTGCCAGCAGTGGACTAGCGCTGGTCCCCGGGGAGCTGTTTTTT. It translates to CASSGLALVPGELFF.

The chain is built from TRBV4-2 and TRBJ2-5, with 15 positions matching TRBD2. The germline V gene encodes CDR1 LGHNA and CDR2 YNFKEQ. The CDR3 loop spans 16 amino acids. Unmatched junction bases numbered 4, after V lost 1 base and J lost 7 bases. The DNA of the CDR3 is TGTGCCAGCAGCCAAGTAGGACTAGCGGGGGGGGGGACCCAGTACTTC. Encoded protein: CASSQVGLAGGGTQYF.

The V and J genes are TRBV6-2 or TRBV6-3 and TRBJ2-1; the D gene is possibly TRBD2 (7 bases). V gave up 0 bases and J gave up 7 bases, with 13 bases separating them. Germline CDR1 is MNHEY and CDR2 is SVGEGT. The CDR3 extends over 15 amino acids. CDR3 in amino acids: CASSYSGGGGNEQFF. CDR3 sequence (DNA): TGTGCCAGCAGTTACTCGGGAGGGGGGGGGAATGAGCAGTTCTTC.

About this clonotype itself: Being one base from a much bigger clone, this may be a read error. This chain links TRBV19 with TRBJ2-3; D may be TRBD1 or TRBD2 (5 bases each). Germline CDR1 reads LNHDA; CDR2 reads SQIVND (reference sequence). The CDR3 totals 15 residues. The CDR3 coding sequence is TGTGCCAGTGGTATAGGTGGGGGTAGCACAGATACGCAGTATTTT. It is translated as CASGIGGGSTDTQYF.

The chain carries TRBV5-1 and TRBJ2-2, with D uncertain. The V gene lost 2 bases and the J gene lost 6 bases, with 8 bases spanning the gap. CDR3 length: 13 amino acids. Germline V gene data show CDR1 as SGHRS and CDR2 as YFSETQ. The CDR3 coding sequence is TGCGCCAGCAGCTTTAAGGGTCCCGGGGAGCTGTTTTTT. Protein: CASSFKGPGELFF.

The V gene is TRBV14, the J gene TRBJ2-5; D perhaps matches TRBD1 (5 bases). This CDR3 has 15 amino acids. V was shortened by 1 base and J by 3 bases, with 12 bases between the two germline ends. Germline V gene data show CDR1 as SGHDN and CDR2 as FVKESK. Written as DNA, the CDR3 is TGTGCCAGCAGCCAAGTCGGCAGGGTGGAAGAGACCCAGTACTTC. It translates to CASSQVGRVEETQYF.

This clonotype is termed medium-sized (0.01 to 0.1%). The rearrangement links TRBV19 to TRBJ1-5, with TRBD1 identical over 10 bases. Trimming cost V 5 bases and J 4 bases; bases outside gene matches: 2. The CDR3 loop spans 14 amino acids. Germline CDR1 and CDR2: LNHDA and SQIVND (reference sequence). The CDR3 DNA sequence: TGTGCCAGTAGTCGACAGGGGGCGAATCAGCCCCAGCATTTT. Translating it yields CASSRQGANQPQHF. Looking up the rest from reference TRBV19 and TRBJ1-5 gives the full variable domain: DGGITQSPKYLFRKEGQNVTLSCEQNLNHDAMYWYRQDPGQGLRLIYYSQIVNDFQKGDIAEGYSVSREKKESFPLTVTSAQKNPTAFYLCASSRQGANQPQHFGDGTRLSIL.

This clonotype rates as medium-sized. The chain employs TRBV27 and TRBJ2-1; 8 bases are shared with TRBD2. The CDR3 covers 14 residues. Germline assignment: CDR1 MNHEY and CDR2 SMNVEV (reference sequence). V lost 8 bases to trimming and J lost 10 bases; unmatched junction nucleotides: 13. The CDR3 DNA reads as TGTGCCAGCGGCGACCATGGGACTAGGTCAGAGCAGTTCTTC. This codes for CASGDHGTRSEQFF.

The genes are TRBV27 and TRBJ1-6, with D possibly TRBD1 on 5 matching bases. The CDR3 has 15 residues. Germline V gene sequence: CDR1 MNHEY, CDR2 SMNVEV (reference sequence). Deletions cut 7 bases from V and 5 bases from J, with 15 bases between. CDR3 nucleotides: TGTGCCAGCAACCCGGGACGGACAAATAATTCACCCCTCCACTTT. It is translated as CASNPGRTNNSPLHF.

V usage is TRBV7-9 and J usage is TRBJ1-3; no clear D gene. CDR3 length equals 17 residues. Per germline, CDR1 SEHNR and CDR2 FQNEAQ (reference sequence). The V gene lost 6 bases and the J gene lost 0 bases, with 18 bases spanning the gap. CDR3: CASSSGPATSSGNTIYF. CDR3 nucleotide sequence: TGTGCCAGCAGTTCTGGACCGGCTACCTCCTCTGGAAACACCATATATTTT.

V gene TRBV10-3 combines with J gene TRBJ2-3; D ambiguous. This CDR3 is built from 15 residues. Germline V gene lookup returns CDR1 ENHRY and CDR2 SYGVKD. With 2 bases removed from V and 4 bases from J, the gap between germline ends came to 13 bases. The CDR3 region is CAISEGFGEPDTQYF. The CDR3 coding sequence is TGTGCCATCAGTGAGGGTTTCGGAGAGCCAGATACGCAGTATTTT.

J is TRBJ2-5 and V is TRBV7-6; D gene ambiguous. Germline CDR1 is SGHVS and CDR2 is FNYEAQ. V lost 6 bases and J lost 4, with 18 bases in between. The CDR3 loop spans 15 amino acids. In DNA form, the CDR3 reads TGTGCCAGCAGATTCGGGCCCGATAGGCGAGAGACCCAGTACTTC. Amino acids: CASRFGPDRRETQYF.

Concerning this clonotype itself: Just one base apart from a much larger clone, this may be a read error. The chain links TRBV30 to TRBJ2-3; D could derive from TRBD1 or TRBD2 (5 bases each). Germline assignment: CDR1 GTSNPN and CDR2 SVGIG (reference sequence). The CDR3 runs to 15 residues. Trimming shortened V by 0 bases and J by 10 bases, and 20 bases separated the two germline ends. The CDR3 sequence is CAWSVLVGEYDAQYF. CDR3 nucleotide sequence: TGTGCCTGGAGTGTACTAGTGGGGGAATACGATGCGCAGTATTTT. The full variable domain, its missing parts supplied by reference TRBV30 and TRBJ2-3, is SQTIHQWPATLVQPVGSPLSLECTVEGTSNPNLYWYRQAAGRGLQLLFYSVGIGQISSEVPQNLSASRPQDRQFILSSKKLLLSDSGFYLCAWSVLVGEYDAQYFGPGTRLTVL.

This clonotype is labeled as medium-sized. This chain links TRBV19 with TRBJ1-1; D call uncertain. V lost 3 bases to trimming and J lost 3 bases, with 14 bases between them. Germline CDR1 LNHDA, CDR2 SQIVND (reference sequence). The CDR3 length is 15 residues. CDR3 DNA: TGTGCCAGTAGTATGGATCGTCTAGAGGACACTGAAGCTTTCTTT. This translates into CASSMDRLEDTEAFF.

The chain joins TRBV10-3 to TRBJ2-1; perhaps TRBD1 as D (5 bases). This CDR3 is built from 13 residues. The V end lost 8 bases, the J end lost 3 bases, and 11 bases lay between the germline ends. CDR1 is ENHRY and CDR2 is SYGVKD in the germline V gene. The CDR3 DNA follows: TGTGCCATCGGCCCAGGGAACTACAATGAGCAGTTCTTC. Its protein product is CAIGPGNYNEQFF.

This clonotype rates as medium-sized. The chain recombines TRBV29-1 with TRBJ2-5; 7 nucleotides match TRBD2. The V gene end was trimmed by 7 bases and the J gene end by 5 bases; junction bases not matched to a gene: 7. The CDR3 is 12 amino acids. Germline assignment: CDR1 SQVTM and CDR2 ANQGSEA. CDR3 amino acids: CSARAGGETQYF. In DNA, the CDR3 is TGCAGCGCACGGGCCGGGGGGGAGACCCAGTACTTC.

By share, this clonotype ranks as medium-sized. The V call is TRBV18, the J call TRBJ2-1; the D is unclear. CDR3 size: 15 residues. CDR1 is KGHSH and CDR2 is LQKENI in the germline V gene. V was pared by 3 bases and J by 4 bases, with 13 bases between. The CDR3 DNA sequence: TGTGCCAGCTCACCCCAACCGGCTGATTACAATGAGCAGTTCTTC. It translates to CASSPQPADYNEQFF.

There are a few counts of this clonotype. This chain uses TRBV6-5 with TRBJ2-4; 10 bases fit TRBD2. V shed 8 bases and J 5 bases; nucleotides not matched to a gene: 12. Germline V CDR1 and CDR2: MNHEY, SVGAGI. The CDR3 has 16 residues. In nucleotides, the CDR3 is TGTGCCAGCGGACTCAGCGGGAGGGGTCGTGAAAACATTCAGTACTTC. Translating it yields CASGLSGRGRENIQYF.

In its sample, this clonotype is medium-sized. The chain carries TRBV11-1 and TRBJ2-7; TRBD1 or TRBD2 may be the D gene (5 bases each). The germline V gene encodes CDR1 SGHAT and CDR2 FQDESV (reference sequence). V lost 3 bases and J 0 bases, leaving 18 bases between the germline ends. This CDR3 has 17 amino acids. The CDR3 region is CASSFLEGNPSSYEQYF. The CDR3 DNA reads as TGTGCCAGCAGCTTTTTAGAGGGGAACCCAAGCTCCTACGAGCAGTACTTC.

This clonotype is labeled medium-sized. The rearrangement uses TRBV12-3 or TRBV12-4 and TRBJ2-7, with a possible D match to TRBD2 (6 bases). This CDR3 is built from 14 residues. The germline V and J ends were trimmed by 3 bases and 6 bases, with 15 bases remaining between them. In DNA, the CDR3 is TGTGCCAGCAGTTTGACACCTGCGCGGGGCGAGCAGTACTTC. Protein sequence: CASSLTPARGEQYF.

The chain combines TRBV24-1 with TRBJ2-2; 13 bases map to TRBD2. The CDR3 consists of 19 residues. In germline, CDR1 is KGHDR, CDR2 SFDVKD. V dropped 3 bases and J dropped 3; count of bases not matched to a gene: 9. CDR3 nucleotide sequence: TGTGCCACCAGTGATCCGGGACTAGCGGGAAAACGAGACACCGGGGAGCTGTTTTTT. Translated, it gives CATSDPGLAGKRDTGELFF.

The chain has TRBV7-9 and TRBJ1-5; D not resolved. The CDR3 has 13 amino acids. Germline V gene lookup returns CDR1 SEHNR and CDR2 FQNEAQ (reference sequence). The V gene lost 6 bases and the J gene lost 5 bases, with 11 bases spanning the gap. CDR3 bases: TGTGCCAGCAGACTGGACGGAGATCAGCCCCAGCATTTT. Protein sequence: CASRLDGDQPQHF.

By share, this clonotype counts as medium-sized. V and J are TRBV30 and TRBJ2-6, with unresolved D. The CDR3 is 15 residues long. The germline V gene has CDR1 GTSNPN and CDR2 SVGIG (reference sequence). V lost 0 bases and J lost 2, with 8 bases in between. This chain's CDR3 is CAWSVPAAGANVLTF. The CDR3 nucleotides are TGTGCCTGGAGTGTACCAGCCGCTGGGGCCAACGTCCTGACTTTC. The full variable domain, completed using reference TRBV30 and TRBJ2-6, is SQTIHQWPATLVQPVGSPLSLECTVEGTSNPNLYWYRQAAGRGLQLLFYSVGIGQISSEVPQNLSASRPQDRQFILSSKKLLLSDSGFYLCAWSVPAAGANVLTFGAGSRLTVL.

Relative to its sample, this clonotype is medium-sized. The V and J genes are TRBV18 and TRBJ2-6; no firm D call. V lost 3 bases and J 0 bases, leaving 3 bases between the germline ends. The CDR3 has 14 amino acids. Germline V gives CDR1 KGHSH, CDR2 LQKENI. The CDR3 region is CASSPNSGANVLTF. CDR3 in DNA: TGTGCCAGCTCACCGAACTCTGGGGCCAACGTCCTGACTTTC.